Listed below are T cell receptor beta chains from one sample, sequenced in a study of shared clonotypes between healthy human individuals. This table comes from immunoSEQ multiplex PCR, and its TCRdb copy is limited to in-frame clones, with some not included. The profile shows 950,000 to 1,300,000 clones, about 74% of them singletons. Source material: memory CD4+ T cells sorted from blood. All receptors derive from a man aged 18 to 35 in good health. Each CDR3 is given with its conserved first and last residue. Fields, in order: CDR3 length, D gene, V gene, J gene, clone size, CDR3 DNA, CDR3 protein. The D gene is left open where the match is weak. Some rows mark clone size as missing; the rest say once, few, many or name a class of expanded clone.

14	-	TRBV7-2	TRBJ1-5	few	TGTGCCAGCAGCTTAGATGTTGGTCATCAGCCCCAGCATTTT	CASSLDVGHQPQHF
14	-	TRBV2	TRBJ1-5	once	TGTGCCAGCAGCGATGGACAGTACAATCAGCCCCAGCATTTT	CASSDGQYNQPQHF
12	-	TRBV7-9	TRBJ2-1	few	TGTGCCAGCAGCTTAGAGGTCCGCGAGCAGTTCTTC	CASSLEVREQFF
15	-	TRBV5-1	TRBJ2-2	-	TGCGCCAGCAGCCCTTCTGGGTCGAACACCGGGGAGCTGTTTTTT	CASSPSGSNTGELFF
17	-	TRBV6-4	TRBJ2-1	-	TGTGCCAGCAGTCGAGGAATTGGGGGAGGAGCTGGGAATGAGCAGTTCTTC	CASSRGIGGGAGNEQFF
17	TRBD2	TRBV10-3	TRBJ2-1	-	TGTGCCATCAGTGAGTCGTCTAGCGGGATCTCCTACAATGAGCAGTTCTTC	CAISESSSGISYNEQFF
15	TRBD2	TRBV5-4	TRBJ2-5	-	TGTGCCAGCAGTTTGACTAGCGGAACAGAAGAGACCCAGTACTTC	CASSLTSGTEETQYF
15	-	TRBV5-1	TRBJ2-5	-	TGCGCCAGCAGCTTAGACGGACGGGACCAAGAGACCCAGTACTTC	CASSLDGRDQETQYF
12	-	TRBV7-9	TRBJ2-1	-	TGTGCCAGCAGCGAACGGACCGGTGAGCAGTTCTTC	CASSERTGEQFF
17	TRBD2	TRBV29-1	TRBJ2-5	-	TGCAGCGTTGGATCCGGGACTAGCGGGAGGGGTCAAGAGACCCAGTACTTC	CSVGSGTSGRGQETQYF
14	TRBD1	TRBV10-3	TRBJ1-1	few	TGTGCCATCAAGCAGGGACAGCTCAACACTGAAGCTTTCTTT	CAIKQGQLNTEAFF
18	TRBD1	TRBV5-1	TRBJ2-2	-	TGCGCCAGCAGCTTGTCCCCGGGACAGGGGATGAACACCGGGGAGCTGTTTTTT	CASSLSPGQGMNTGELFF
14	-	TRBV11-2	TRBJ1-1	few	TGTGCCAGCAGCCCGGTGACAGGGAACACTGAAGCTTTCTTT	CASSPVTGNTEAFF
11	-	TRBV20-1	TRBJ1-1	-	TGCAGTACCTTCAGGGACACTGAAGCTTTCTTT	CSTFRDTEAFF
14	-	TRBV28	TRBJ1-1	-	TGTGCCAGCAGCCCCATCCCCGTGACTCTTGAAGCTTTCTTT	CASSPIPVTLEAFF
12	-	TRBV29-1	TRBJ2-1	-	TGCAGCGCCCTGCGGGATTTCAATGAGCAGTTCTTC	CSALRDFNEQFF
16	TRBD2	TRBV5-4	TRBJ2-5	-	TGTGCCAGCAGCCCCCTAGCGGGAGGGCCTTGGGAGACCCAGTACTTC	CASSPLAGGPWETQYF
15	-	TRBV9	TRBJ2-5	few	TGTGCCAGCAGCGCCCGAACAGGACTGCGAGAGACCCAGTACTTC	CASSARTGLRETQYF
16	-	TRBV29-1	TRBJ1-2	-	TGCAGCGTGTGGGACCAGGGAACGAGGATTTTGGACGGCTACACCTTC	CSVWDQGTRILDGYTF
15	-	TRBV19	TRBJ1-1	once	TGTGCCAGTAGTCCGGGACGGTCCTTGAACACTGAAGCTTTCTTT	CASSPGRSLNTEAFF
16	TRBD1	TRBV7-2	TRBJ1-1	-	TGTGCCAGCAGCTTACAGACAGGGGGCCCGGGCACTGAAGCTTTCTTT	CASSLQTGGPGTEAFF
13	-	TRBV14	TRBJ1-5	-	TGTGCCAGCAGCCAGGGGTTCAATCAGCCCCAGCATTTT	CASSQGFNQPQHF
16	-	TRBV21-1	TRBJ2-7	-	-	CASSKVVALGIPEQYF
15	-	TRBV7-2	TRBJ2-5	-	TGTGCCAGCAGCTTCTCGGCGGGACTCCAAGAGACCCAGTACTTC	CASSFSAGLQETQYF
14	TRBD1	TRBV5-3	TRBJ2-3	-	TGTGCCAGAAGCCAGGACAGGGCGGCAGATACGCAGTATTTT	CARSQDRAADTQYF
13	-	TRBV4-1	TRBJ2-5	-	TGCGCCAGCAGCCAAGTACAGGGAGAGACCCAGTACTTC	CASSQVQGETQYF
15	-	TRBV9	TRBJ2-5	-	TGTGCCAGCAGCGCTGGGGACGGAGCGAGGGGGACCCAGTACTTC	CASSAGDGARGTQYF
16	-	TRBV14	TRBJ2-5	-	TGTGCCAGCAGCCAAGATGAAGGGGTCTGGCAAGAGACCCAGTACTTC	CASSQDEGVWQETQYF
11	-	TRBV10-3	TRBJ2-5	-	TGTGCCACCGGGGTTTTAGAGACCCAGTACTTC	CATGVLETQYF
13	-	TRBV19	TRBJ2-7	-	TGTGCCAGTAGCAGGACTAAGGGCTACGAGCAGTACTTC	CASSRTKGYEQYF
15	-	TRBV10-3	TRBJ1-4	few	TGTGCCATCAGTGAGTCCGCGGGGGGCGGTGAAAAACTGTTTTTT	CAISESAGGGEKLFF
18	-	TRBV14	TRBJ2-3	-	TGTGCCAGCAGCCAAGATAAAGGTTGGAGGGCACCAAGAGATACGCAGTATTTT	CASSQDKGWRAPRDTQYF
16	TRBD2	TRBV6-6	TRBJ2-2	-	TGTGCCAGCAGCTCGAGACTAGCGGGAGGGTTCGGGGAGCTGTTTTTT	CASSSRLAGGFGELFF
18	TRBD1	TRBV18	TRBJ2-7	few	TGTGCCAGCTCTTCCGGGGCGGCAGGGGGCCCTATATCCTACGAGCAGTACTTC	CASSSGAAGGPISYEQYF
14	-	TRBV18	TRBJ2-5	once	TGTGCCAGCTCACCCTTTGAAAGCCAAGAGACCCAGTACTTC	CASSPFESQETQYF
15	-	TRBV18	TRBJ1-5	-	TGTGCCAGCTCACCCCGGGGTTCCCTCAATCAGCCCCAGCATTTT	CASSPRGSLNQPQHF
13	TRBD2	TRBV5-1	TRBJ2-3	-	TGCGCCAGCAGCGCGGGAGTCACAGATACGCAGTATTTT	CASSAGVTDTQYF
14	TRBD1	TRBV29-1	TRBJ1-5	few	TGCAGCGCTGGGACAGGGGGTGGCAATCAGCCCCAGCATTTT	CSAGTGGGNQPQHF
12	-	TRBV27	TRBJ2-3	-	TGTGCCAGCAGAGCTAGCACAGATACGCAGTATTTT	CASRASTDTQYF
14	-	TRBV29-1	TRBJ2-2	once	TGCAGCGTTACGACGCCACCGAACACCGGGGAGCTGTTTTTT	CSVTTPPNTGELFF